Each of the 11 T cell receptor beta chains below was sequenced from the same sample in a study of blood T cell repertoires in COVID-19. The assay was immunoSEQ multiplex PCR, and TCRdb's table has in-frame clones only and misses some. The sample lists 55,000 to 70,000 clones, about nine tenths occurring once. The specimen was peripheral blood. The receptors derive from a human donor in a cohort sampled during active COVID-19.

CDR3 sequence reads: CSATGQGGTGELFF. CDR3 nucleotides: TGCAGCGCAACGGGACAGGGAGGCACCGGGGAGCTGTTTTTT. The chain joins TRBV29-1 to TRBJ2-2; 9 positions match TRBD1. Germline V CDR1 and CDR2: SQVTM, ANQGSEA. Trimming removed 7 bases from V and 4 bases from J; junction bases left unmatched: 7. The CDR3 runs to 14 residues.

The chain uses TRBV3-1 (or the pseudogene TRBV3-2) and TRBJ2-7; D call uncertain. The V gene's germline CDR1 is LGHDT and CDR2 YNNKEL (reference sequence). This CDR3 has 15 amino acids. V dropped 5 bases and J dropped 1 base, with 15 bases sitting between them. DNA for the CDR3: TGTGCCAGCAGCTCCCTTCACCGGGTTTCCTACGAGCAGTACTTC. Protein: CASSSLHRVSYEQYF.

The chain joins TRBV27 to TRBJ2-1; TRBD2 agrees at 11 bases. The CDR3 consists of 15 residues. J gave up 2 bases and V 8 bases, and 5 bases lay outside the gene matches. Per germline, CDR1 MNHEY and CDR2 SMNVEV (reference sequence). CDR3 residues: CASAPGLAAYNEQFF. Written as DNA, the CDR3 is TGTGCCAGCGCGCCGGGACTAGCGGCCTACAATGAGCAGTTCTTC.

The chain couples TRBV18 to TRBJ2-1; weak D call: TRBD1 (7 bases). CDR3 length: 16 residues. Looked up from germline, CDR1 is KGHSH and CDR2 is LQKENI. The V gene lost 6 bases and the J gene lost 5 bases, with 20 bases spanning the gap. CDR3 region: CASSTTRQGGNNEQFF. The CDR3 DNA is TGTGCCAGCTCTACCACCCGACAGGGCGGGAACAATGAGCAGTTCTTC.

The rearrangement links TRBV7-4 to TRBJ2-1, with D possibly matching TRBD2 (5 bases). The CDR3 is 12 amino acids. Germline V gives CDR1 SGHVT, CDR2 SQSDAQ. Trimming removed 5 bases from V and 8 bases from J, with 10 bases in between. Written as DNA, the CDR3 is TGTGCCAGCAGCCTAACTAGGCATGAGCAGTTCTTC. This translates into CASSLTRHEQFF.

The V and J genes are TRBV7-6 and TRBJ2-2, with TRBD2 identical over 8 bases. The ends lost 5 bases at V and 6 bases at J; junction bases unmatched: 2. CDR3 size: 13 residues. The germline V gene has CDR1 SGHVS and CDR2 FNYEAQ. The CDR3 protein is CASSPTSAGELFF. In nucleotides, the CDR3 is TGTGCCAGCAGCCCGACTAGCGCCGGGGAGCTGTTTTTT.

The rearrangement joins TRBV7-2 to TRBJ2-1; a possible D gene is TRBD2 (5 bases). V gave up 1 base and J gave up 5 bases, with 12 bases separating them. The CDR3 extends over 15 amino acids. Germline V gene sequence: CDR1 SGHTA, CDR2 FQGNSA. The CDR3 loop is CASSLEGSTHNEQFF. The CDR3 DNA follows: TGTGCCAGCAGCTTAGAAGGGAGTACCCACAATGAGCAGTTCTTC.

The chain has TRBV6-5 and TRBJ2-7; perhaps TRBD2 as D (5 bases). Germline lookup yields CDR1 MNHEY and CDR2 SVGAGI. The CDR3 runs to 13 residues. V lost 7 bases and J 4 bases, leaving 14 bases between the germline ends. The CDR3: CASTGLRPYEQYF. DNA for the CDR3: TGTGCCAGCACAGGACTCCGTCCTTACGAGCAGTACTTC.

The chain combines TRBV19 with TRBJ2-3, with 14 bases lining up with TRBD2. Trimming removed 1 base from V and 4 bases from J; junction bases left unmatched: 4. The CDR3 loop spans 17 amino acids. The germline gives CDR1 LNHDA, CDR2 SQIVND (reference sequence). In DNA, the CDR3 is TGTGCCAGTAGTATAGGCGGACTAGCGGGGGGACCAGATACGCAGTATTTT. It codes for CASSIGGLAGGPDTQYF.

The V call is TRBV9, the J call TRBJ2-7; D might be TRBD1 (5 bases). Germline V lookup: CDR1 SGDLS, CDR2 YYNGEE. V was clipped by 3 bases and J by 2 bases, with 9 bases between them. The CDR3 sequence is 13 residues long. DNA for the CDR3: TGTGCCAGCAGCGGTACAGGCCCCTACGAGCAGTACTTC. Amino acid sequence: CASSGTGPYEQYF.

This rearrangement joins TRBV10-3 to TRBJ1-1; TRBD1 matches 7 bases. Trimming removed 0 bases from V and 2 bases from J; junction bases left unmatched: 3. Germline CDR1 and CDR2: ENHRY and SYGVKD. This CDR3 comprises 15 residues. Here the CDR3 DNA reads TGTGCCATCAGTGAGTCGGGGACAGCCAACACTGAAGCTTTCTTT. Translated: CAISESGTANTEAFF.